This T cell receptor (beta chain) is drawn from a study of blood T cell repertoires in COVID-19. Study-wide background: The origin of the acute and convalescent COVID-19 samples was the United States, Italy and Spain.

The CDR3 loop spans 14 amino acids. The V gene's germline CDR1 is MDHEN and CDR2 SYDVKM. V lost 3 bases and J lost 5; bases outside the gene matches: 3. Source study methods: Scientists estimated how many nucleated cells there were by amplifying reference gene primers. TCRdb keeps only in-frame clones here, not all; method: immunoSEQ multiplex PCR. The V and J calls and the clone size are those of that table, but D and trimming were determined from the DNA. The sample comprises some 300,000 clones, 70% to 90% of which are singletons, and just under 7% rests with the top ten. The sequencing sample was made of peripheral blood. The receptor was derived from a woman aged 25 to 39 who had recovered from COVID-19. V and J are TRBV28 and TRBJ1-4, with 7 bases lining up with TRBD1. This chain's CDR3 is CASSLTTGNEKLFF. CDR3 DNA sequence: TGTGCCAGCAGTTTGACGACAGGGAATGAAAAACTGTTTTTT.